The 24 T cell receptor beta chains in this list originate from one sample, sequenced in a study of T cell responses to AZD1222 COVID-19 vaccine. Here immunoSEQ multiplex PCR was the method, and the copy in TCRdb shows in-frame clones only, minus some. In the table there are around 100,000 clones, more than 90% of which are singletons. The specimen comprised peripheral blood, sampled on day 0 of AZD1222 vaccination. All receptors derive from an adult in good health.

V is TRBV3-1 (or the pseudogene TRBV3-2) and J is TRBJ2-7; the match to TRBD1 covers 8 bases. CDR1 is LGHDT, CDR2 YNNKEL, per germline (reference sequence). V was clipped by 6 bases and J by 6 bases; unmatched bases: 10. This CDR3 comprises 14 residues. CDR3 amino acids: CASRKDRVEGEQYF. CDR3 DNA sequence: TGTGCCAGCAGAAAGGACAGGGTGGAGGGCGAGCAGTACTTC.

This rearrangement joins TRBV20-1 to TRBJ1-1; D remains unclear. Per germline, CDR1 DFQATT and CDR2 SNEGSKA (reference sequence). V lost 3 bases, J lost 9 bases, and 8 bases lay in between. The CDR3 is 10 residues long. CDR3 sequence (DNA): TGCAGTGCTAGTAGATCCCAAGCTTTCTTT. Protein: CSASRSQAFF.

The CDR3 here is CASSHLRVNTEAFF. DNA of the CDR3: TGTGCCAGCAGCCATCTACGGGTGAACACTGAAGCTTTCTTT. The rearrangement joins TRBV5-8 to TRBJ1-1; no clear D gene. V dropped 4 bases and J dropped 0 bases, with 10 bases sitting between them. CDR3 length equals 14 residues. Germline-derived CDR1 and CDR2 are SGHTS and YDEGEE.

CDR3 DNA: TGCGCCAGCAGTTTAGCGGGAGTGGAGGAGACCCAGTACTTC. This sequence encodes CASSLAGVEETQYF. V gene TRBV10-2 combines with J gene TRBJ2-5, with 9 bases matching TRBD2. Germline CDR1 and CDR2: WSHSY and SAAADI. CDR3 length: 14 residues. Germline trimming cut 5 bases from V and 5 bases from J; bases unmatched to any gene: 6.

This CDR3 is CASSTYRDPRNLNTEAFF. The DNA of the CDR3 is TGTGCCAGCAGCACCTACAGGGATCCCCGTAACCTTAACACTGAAGCTTTCTTT. The chain uses TRBV7-9 and TRBJ1-1; perhaps TRBD1 as D (6 bases). Germline V lookup: CDR1 SEHNR, CDR2 FQNEAQ (reference sequence). CDR3 length: 18 residues. V gave up 5 bases and J gave up 2 bases, with 24 bases separating them. Based on the CDR3 plus reference TRBV7-9 and TRBJ1-1, the full variable domain is DTGVSQNPRHKITKRGQNVTFRCDPISEHNRLYWYRQTLGQGPEFLTYFQNEAQLEKSRLLSDRFSAERPKGSFSTLEIQRTEQGDSAMYLCASSTYRDPRNLNTEAFFGQGTRLTVV.

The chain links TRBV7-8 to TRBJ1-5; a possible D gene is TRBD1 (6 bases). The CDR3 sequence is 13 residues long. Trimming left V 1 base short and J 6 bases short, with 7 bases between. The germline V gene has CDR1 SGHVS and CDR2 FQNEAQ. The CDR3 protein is CASSLDRAQPQHF. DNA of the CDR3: TGTGCCAGCAGCTTAGACAGGGCTCAGCCCCAGCATTTT.

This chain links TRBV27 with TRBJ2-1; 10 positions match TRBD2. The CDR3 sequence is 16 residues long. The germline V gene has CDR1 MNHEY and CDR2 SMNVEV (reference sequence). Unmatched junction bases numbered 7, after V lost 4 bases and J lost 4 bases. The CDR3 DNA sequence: TGTGCCAGCAGTTCCCCGCTAGCGGGAGCGTACAATGAGCAGTTCTTC. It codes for CASSSPLAGAYNEQFF.

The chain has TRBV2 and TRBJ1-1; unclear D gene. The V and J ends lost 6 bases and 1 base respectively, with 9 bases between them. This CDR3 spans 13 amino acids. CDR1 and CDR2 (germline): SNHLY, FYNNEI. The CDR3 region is CASRIGENTEAFF. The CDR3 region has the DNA TGTGCCAGCAGAATTGGCGAGAACACTGAAGCTTTCTTT.

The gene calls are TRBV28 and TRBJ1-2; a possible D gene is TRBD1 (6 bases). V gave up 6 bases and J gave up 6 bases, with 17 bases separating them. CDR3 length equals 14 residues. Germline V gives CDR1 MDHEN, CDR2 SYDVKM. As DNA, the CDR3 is TGTGCCAGCAGAACAACAGGGATTTCACATGGCTACACCTTC. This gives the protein CASRTTGISHGYTF.

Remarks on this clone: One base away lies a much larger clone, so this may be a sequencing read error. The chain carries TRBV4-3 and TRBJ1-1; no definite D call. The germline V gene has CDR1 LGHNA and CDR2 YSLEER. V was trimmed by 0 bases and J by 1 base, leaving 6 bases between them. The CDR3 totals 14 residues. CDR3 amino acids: CASSQDSGNTEAFF. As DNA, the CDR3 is TGCGCCAGCAGCCAAGATTCCGGGAACACTGAAGCTTTCTTT.

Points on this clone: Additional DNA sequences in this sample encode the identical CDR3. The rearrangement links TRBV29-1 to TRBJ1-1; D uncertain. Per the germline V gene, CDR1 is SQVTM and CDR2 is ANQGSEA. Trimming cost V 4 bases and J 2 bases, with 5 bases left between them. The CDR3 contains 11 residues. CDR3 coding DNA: TGCAGCGTTGGGTTAAACACTGAAGCTTTCTTT. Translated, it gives CSVGLNTEAFF.

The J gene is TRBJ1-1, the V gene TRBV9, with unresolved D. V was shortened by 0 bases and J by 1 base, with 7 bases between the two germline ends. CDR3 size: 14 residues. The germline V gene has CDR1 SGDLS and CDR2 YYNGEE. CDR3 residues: CASSVGHANTEAFF. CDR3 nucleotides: TGTGCCAGCAGCGTAGGCCACGCGAACACTGAAGCTTTCTTT.

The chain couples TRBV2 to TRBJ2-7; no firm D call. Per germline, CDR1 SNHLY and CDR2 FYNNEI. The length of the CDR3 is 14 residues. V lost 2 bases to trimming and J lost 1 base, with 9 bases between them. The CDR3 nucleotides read TGTGCCAGCAGTGAAAAGGACGGATCCTACGAGCAGTACTTC. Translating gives CASSEKDGSYEQYF. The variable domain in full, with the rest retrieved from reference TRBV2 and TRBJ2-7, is EPEVTQTPSHQVTQMGQEVILRCVPISNHLYFYWYRQILGQKVEFLVSFYNNEISEKSEIFDDQFSVERPDGSNFTLKIRSTKLEDSAMYFCASSEKDGSYEQYFGPGTRLTVT.

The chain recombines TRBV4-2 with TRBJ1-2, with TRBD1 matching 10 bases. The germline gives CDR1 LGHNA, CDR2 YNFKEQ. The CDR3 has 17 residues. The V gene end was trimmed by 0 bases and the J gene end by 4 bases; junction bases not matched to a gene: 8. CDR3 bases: TGTGCCAGCAGCCAAGATATAGTAGGGGACAGGGGCTATGGCTACACCTTC. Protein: CASSQDIVGDRGYGYTF.

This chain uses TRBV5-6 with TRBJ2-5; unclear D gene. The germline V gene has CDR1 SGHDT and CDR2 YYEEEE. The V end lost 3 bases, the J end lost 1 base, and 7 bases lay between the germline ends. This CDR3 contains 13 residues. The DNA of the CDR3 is TGTGCCAGCAGCTCGGCACCCCAAGAGACCCAGTACTTC. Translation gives CASSSAPQETQYF.

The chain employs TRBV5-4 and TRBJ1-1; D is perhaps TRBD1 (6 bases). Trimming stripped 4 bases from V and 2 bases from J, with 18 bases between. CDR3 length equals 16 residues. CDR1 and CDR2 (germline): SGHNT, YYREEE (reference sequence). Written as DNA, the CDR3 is TGTGCCAGCAGCGCGCCCGTTTTACAGGGTAACACTGAAGCTTTCTTT. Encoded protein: CASSAPVLQGNTEAFF.

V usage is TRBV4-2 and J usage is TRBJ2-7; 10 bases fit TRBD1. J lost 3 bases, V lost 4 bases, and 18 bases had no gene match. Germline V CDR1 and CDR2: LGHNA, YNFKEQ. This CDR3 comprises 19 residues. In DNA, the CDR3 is TGTGCCAGCAGCCTAGCATCGGGACAGGGGTCTACGGCCGGCTACGAGCAGTACTTC. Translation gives CASSLASGQGSTAGYEQYF.

The CDR3: CASSRVGGYTF. The CDR3 bases are TGTGCCAGCAGCAGGGTCGGCGGCTACACCTTC. V gene TRBV9 combines with J gene TRBJ1-2; D call uncertain. The ends were cut back, 4 bases at V and 8 bases at J, with 9 bases in the middle. The CDR3 runs to 11 residues. Germline V CDR1 and CDR2: SGDLS, YYNGEE.

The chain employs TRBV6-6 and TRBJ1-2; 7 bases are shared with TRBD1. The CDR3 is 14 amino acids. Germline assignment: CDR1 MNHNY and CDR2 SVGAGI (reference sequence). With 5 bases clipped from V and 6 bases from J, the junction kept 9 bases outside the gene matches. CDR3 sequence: CASSLGYTGDGYTF. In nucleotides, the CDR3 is TGTGCCAGCAGTCTTGGGTACACAGGGGATGGCTACACCTTC.

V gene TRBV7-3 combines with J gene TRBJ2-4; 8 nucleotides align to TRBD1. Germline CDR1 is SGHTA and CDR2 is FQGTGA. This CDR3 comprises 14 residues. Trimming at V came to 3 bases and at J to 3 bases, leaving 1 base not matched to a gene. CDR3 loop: CASSFGTGKNIQYF. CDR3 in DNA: TGTGCCAGCAGCTTTGGGACAGGCAAAAACATTCAGTACTTC. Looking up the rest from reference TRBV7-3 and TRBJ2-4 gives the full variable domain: GAGVSQTPSNKVTEKGKYVELRCDPISGHTALYWYRQSLGQGPEFLIYFQGTGAADDSGLPNDRFFAVRPEGSVSTLKIQRTERGDSAVYLCASSFGTGKNIQYFGAGTRLSVL.

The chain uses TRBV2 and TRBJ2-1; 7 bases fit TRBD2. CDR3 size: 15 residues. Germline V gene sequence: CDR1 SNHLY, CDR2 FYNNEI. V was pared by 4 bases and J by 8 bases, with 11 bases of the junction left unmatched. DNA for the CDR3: TGTGCCAGCAGTGCTCGACGGGACTACCGCGATGAGCAGTTCTTC. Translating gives CASSARRDYRDEQFF.

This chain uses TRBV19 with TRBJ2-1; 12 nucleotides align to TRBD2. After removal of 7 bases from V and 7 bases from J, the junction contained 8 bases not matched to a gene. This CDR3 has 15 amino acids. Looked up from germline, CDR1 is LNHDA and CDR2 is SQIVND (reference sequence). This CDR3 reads CASTILAGGLNEQFF. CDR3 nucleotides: TGTGCCAGTACGATACTAGCGGGGGGCCTAAATGAGCAGTTCTTC.

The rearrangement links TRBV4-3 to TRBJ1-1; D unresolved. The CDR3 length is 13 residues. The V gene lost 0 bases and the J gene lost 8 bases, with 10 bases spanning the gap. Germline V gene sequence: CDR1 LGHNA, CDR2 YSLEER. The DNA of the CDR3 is TGCGCCAGCAGCCAAGATCTTGGCAGAGAAGCTTTCTTT. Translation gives CASSQDLGREAFF.

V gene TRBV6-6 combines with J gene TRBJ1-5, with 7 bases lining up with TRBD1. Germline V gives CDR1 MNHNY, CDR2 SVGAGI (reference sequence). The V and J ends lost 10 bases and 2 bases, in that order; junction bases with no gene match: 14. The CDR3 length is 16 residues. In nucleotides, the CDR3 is TGTGCCACCGATCAAATAGGACAGGCTCGCAATCAGCCCCAGCATTTT. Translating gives CATDQIGQARNQPQHF.